The 32 T cell receptor beta chains given below trace back to one sample, sequenced in a study of blood T cell repertoires in COVID-19. Assay: immunoSEQ multiplex PCR; the TCRdb copy retains only in-frame clones and omits some. The profile shows about 220,000 clones, 65% to 90% of them singletons. Sequenced material: peripheral blood. The receptors were gathered from an older woman with COVID-19, enrolled during active disease.

The chain has TRBV10-3 and TRBJ2-1; TRBD2 matches at 10 bases. Germline V gene sequence: CDR1 ENHRY, CDR2 SYGVKD. CDR3 length equals 14 residues. Trimming removed 8 bases from V and 5 bases from J; junction bases left unmatched: 6. CDR3 DNA: TGTGCCATCGGGTTACTAGCGGGGAACAATGAGCAGTTCTTC. It yields the protein CAIGLLAGNNEQFF.

The chain combines TRBV5-4 with TRBJ1-1, with D unclear. This CDR3 contains 13 residues. Germline V lookup: CDR1 SGHNT, CDR2 YYREEE (reference sequence). V lost 1 base, J lost 4 bases, and 8 bases lay in between. The CDR3 loop is CASSLTGVTEAFF. CDR3 nucleotide sequence: TGTGCCAGCAGCTTGACGGGAGTCACTGAAGCTTTCTTT.

The count of this clone is one. J is TRBJ2-1 and V is TRBV9, with 10 bases fitting TRBD2. Germline CDR1 and CDR2: SGDLS and YYNGEE. V lost 3 bases and J lost 8; bases outside the gene matches: 8. The CDR3 runs 15 residues. The CDR3 protein is CASSARGTSVHEQFF. The CDR3 DNA follows: TGTGCCAGCAGCGCGCGGGGGACTAGCGTTCATGAGCAGTTCTTC.

This clone showed up just once. Other DNA sequences in this specimen translate into the identical CDR3. The chain carries TRBV12-3 or TRBV12-4 and TRBJ2-7; the match to TRBD1 covers 7 bases. The CDR3 has 13 amino acids. V was pared by 6 bases and J by 2 bases, with 4 bases of the junction left unmatched. The CDR3 reads CASSLDRAYEQYF. CDR3 sequence (DNA): TGTGCCAGCAGCCTCGACAGGGCCTACGAGCAGTACTTC.

This chain uses TRBV6-5 with TRBJ1-1; the match to TRBD1 covers 9 bases. Germline CDR1 is MNHEY and CDR2 is SVGAGI. V was pared by 5 bases and J by 5 bases, with 3 bases of the junction left unmatched. This CDR3 has 13 residues. CDR3 region: CASSPGTGTEAFF. The CDR3 DNA is TGTGCCAGCAGTCCCGGGACAGGGACTGAAGCTTTCTTT.

The chain employs TRBV4-2 and TRBJ2-7, with TRBD1 matching over 7 bases. Germline V CDR1 and CDR2: LGHNA, YNFKEQ. The CDR3 loop spans 13 amino acids. V was clipped by 5 bases and J by 3 bases; unmatched bases: 4. This CDR3 reads CASSKTGIYEQYF. The CDR3 coding sequence is TGTGCCAGCAGCAAGACAGGGATCTACGAGCAGTACTTC.

Regarding this clone: The same CDR3 arises from other DNA sequences in this sample as well. This chain connects TRBV6-5 to TRBJ1-2, with D tentatively TRBD1 (6 bases). CDR1 is MNHEY and CDR2 is SVGAGI in the germline V gene. V was clipped by 7 bases and J by 4 bases, with 13 bases between them. The CDR3 spans 13 residues. CDR3 amino acids: CASTDRGGYGYTF. In nucleotides, the CDR3 is TGTGCCAGCACCGACCGAGGGGGCTATGGCTACACCTTC.

This clone was seen a handful of times. The chain uses TRBV6-6 and TRBJ2-7, with a tentative D call TRBD2 (6 bases). Trimming removed 5 bases from V and 2 bases from J, with 19 bases in between. The CDR3 has 16 residues. From germline, CDR1 is MNHNY and CDR2 SVGAGI (reference sequence). In DNA, the CDR3 is TGTGCCAGCAGTGGTACCCGGACTACGACCGCCTACGAGCAGTACTTC. It is translated as CASSGTRTTTAYEQYF.

The V gene is TRBV19, the J gene TRBJ2-3; 9 bases match TRBD2. The junction had 3 bases not matched to a gene; V was cut back by 3 bases and J by 2 bases. The length of the CDR3 is 15 residues. Germline lookup yields CDR1 LNHDA and CDR2 SQIVND (reference sequence). CDR3: CASSISGSDTDTQYF. CDR3 coding DNA: TGTGCCAGTAGTATTAGCGGGAGCGACACAGATACGCAGTATTTT.

The rearrangement links TRBV7-9 to TRBJ2-3, with 10 nucleotides matching TRBD1. Losses at the gene ends were 8 bases for V and 1 base for J; bases not matched to a gene: 3. CDR1 and CDR2 (germline): SEHNR, FQNEAQ (reference sequence). The CDR3 is 14 residues long. The CDR3 reads CASGGTGGTDTQYF. In DNA form, the CDR3 reads TGTGCCAGCGGCGGGACAGGGGGCACAGATACGCAGTATTTT. The full variable domain, its missing parts supplied by reference TRBV7-9 and TRBJ2-3, is DTGVSQNPRHKITKRGQNVTFRCDPISEHNRLYWYRQTLGQGPEFLTYFQNEAQLEKSRLLSDRFSAERPKGSFSTLEIQRTEQGDSAMYLCASGGTGGTDTQYFGPGTRLTVL.

CDR3 loop: CASSPGQGEYTEAFF. CDR3 sequence (DNA): TGTGCCAGCAGCCCAGGACAGGGTGAATACACTGAAGCTTTCTTT. V and J are TRBV11-3 and TRBJ1-1; the match to TRBD1 covers 8 bases. The CDR3 totals 15 residues. Germline CDR1 reads SGHNT; CDR2 reads YENEEA. The trim removed 5 bases at V and 3 bases at J, leaving 8 bases unmatched.

V is TRBV27 and J is TRBJ2-1; 15 bases are a match to TRBD2. V gave up 8 bases and J gave up 7 bases; unmatched junction bases: 9. CDR1 is MNHEY and CDR2 is SMNVEV in the germline V gene (reference sequence). This CDR3 has 16 amino acids. CDR3 loop: CASGKIGTSGRNEQFF. The CDR3 DNA is TGTGCCAGCGGAAAGATAGGGACTAGCGGGAGGAATGAGCAGTTCTTC.

The chain couples TRBV18 to TRBJ2-7, with TRBD1 matching 10 bases. V was pared by 2 bases and J by 0 bases, with 4 bases of the junction left unmatched. The germline CDR1 and CDR2 sequences are KGHSH and LQKENI. The CDR3 sequence is 16 residues long. The CDR3 DNA reads as TGTGCCAGCTCACCAACTGGGGACAGGGGCTCCTACGAGCAGTACTTC. It codes for CASSPTGDRGSYEQYF.

V usage is TRBV5-1 and J usage is TRBJ1-3; unclear D gene. The CDR3 is 14 amino acids. V was clipped by 0 bases and J by 4 bases, with 8 bases between them. CDR1 and CDR2 (germline): SGHRS, YFSETQ. CDR3 loop: CASSLGAGGNTIYF. The CDR3, as DNA: TGCGCCAGCAGCTTGGGGGCGGGCGGAAACACCATATATTTT.

The gene calls are TRBV6-5 and TRBJ1-5, with a possible D match to TRBD1 (6 bases). CDR1 and CDR2 (germline): MNHEY, SVGAGI. The V gene lost 5 bases and the J gene lost 3 bases, with 11 bases spanning the gap. This CDR3 has 14 residues. The CDR3 region is CASSPTGINQPQHF. In nucleotides, the CDR3 is TGTGCCAGCAGTCCGACAGGTATCAATCAGCCCCAGCATTTT.

The rearrangement links TRBV6-6 to TRBJ2-7; a possible D gene is TRBD1 (5 bases). V lost 2 bases and J 3 bases, leaving 14 bases between the germline ends. CDR1 and CDR2 from the germline V gene are MNHNY and SVGAGI (reference sequence). This CDR3 has 15 amino acids. The CDR3 nucleotides read TGTGCCAGCAGTTACCCCGGACAACTGCTCTACGAGCAGTACTTC. Translation gives CASSYPGQLLYEQYF.

CDR3 amino acids: CASSLVGTGGPTNYGYTF. The CDR3 region has the DNA TGCGCCAGCAGCTTGGTCGGGACAGGGGGGCCTACTAACTATGGCTACACCTTC. The chain couples TRBV5-1 to TRBJ1-2; 11 bases match TRBD1. Germline assignment: CDR1 SGHRS and CDR2 YFSETQ. V shed 0 bases and J 0 bases; nucleotides not matched to a gene: 7. The CDR3 contains 18 residues.

This sequence joins TRBV7-2 and TRBJ1-6, with 7 positions matching TRBD1. The CDR3 loop spans 15 amino acids. Per germline, CDR1 SGHTA and CDR2 FQGNSA. J gave up 7 bases and V 5 bases, and 8 bases lay outside the gene matches. The CDR3 reads CASSNPGTVNSPLHF. The CDR3 bases are TGTGCCAGCAGCAACCCCGGGACAGTGAATTCACCCCTCCACTTT.

The chain joins TRBV9 to TRBJ2-2; D is perhaps TRBD1 (6 bases). The CDR3 is 16 amino acids. Trimming pared 3 bases from V and 1 base from J, leaving 13 bases between. CDR1 is SGDLS and CDR2 is YYNGEE in the germline V gene. The CDR3 bases are TGTGCCAGCAGCGCACTGGGGGCGGGGAACACCGGGGAGCTGTTTTTT. Translating gives CASSALGAGNTGELFF.

The chain has TRBV30 and TRBJ1-1; tentatively, D is TRBD1 (6 bases). V was cut by 3 bases and J by 3 bases, with 11 bases left in between. The CDR3 has 13 residues. Germline-derived CDR1 and CDR2 are GTSNPN and SVGIG (reference sequence). The CDR3 protein is CAWRGAADTEAFF. CDR3 nucleotide sequence: TGTGCCTGGAGGGGGGCCGCGGACACTGAAGCTTTCTTT.

The CDR3 DNA follows: TGCGCCAGCAGCTTGGCCCCGGGATCGCGTGGCACTGAAGCTTTCTTT. It codes for CASSLAPGSRGTEAFF. J is TRBJ1-1 and V is TRBV5-1; unclear D gene. This CDR3 is 16 amino acids long. Trimming cost V 0 bases and J 4 bases, with 16 bases left between them. Germline V lookup: CDR1 SGHRS, CDR2 YFSETQ.

The V gene is TRBV3-1 (or the pseudogene TRBV3-2), the J gene TRBJ2-3; TRBD2 agrees at 9 bases. Germline values: CDR1 LGHDT, CDR2 YNNKEL (reference sequence). Losses at the gene ends were 5 bases for V and 6 bases for J; bases not matched to a gene: 9. CDR3 size: 15 residues. This chain's CDR3 is CASSTTWREGDTQYF. CDR3 coding DNA: TGTGCCAGCAGCACCACCTGGCGGGAGGGGGATACGCAGTATTTT.

The gene calls are TRBV4-3 and TRBJ1-6, with a tentative D call TRBD1 (5 bases). The CDR3 runs to 16 residues. V lost 1 base and J 9 bases, leaving 16 bases between the germline ends. The germline V gene encodes CDR1 LGHNA and CDR2 YSLEER. CDR3: CASSQVYLRGSSPLHF. CDR3 DNA: TGCGCCAGCAGCCAAGTCTATCTCCGGGGGAGTTCACCCCTCCACTTT.

The genes are TRBV7-3 and TRBJ2-2; D gene unclear. Germline V lookup: CDR1 SGHTA, CDR2 FQGTGA. CDR3 length: 14 residues. Between the trimmed V and J ends, which lost 2 bases and 6 bases, there was a span of 10 bases. CDR3 DNA: TGTGCCAGCAGCTTATCTCTAGGAGCCGGGGAGCTGTTTTTT. Amino acid sequence: CASSLSLGAGELFF.

The chain joins TRBV21-1 to TRBJ2-5; the table's TRBD2 call for D was not verified on the DNA. TRBV21-1 is assigned pseudogene status. CDR3 length: 14 residues. The CDR3 nucleotides are TGTGCCAGCACCTATCCCGGGAATAGAGTGACCCAGTACTTC. This translates into CASTYPGNRVTQYF.

The rearrangement joins TRBV7-9 to TRBJ2-7, with D possibly being TRBD1 (6 bases). V was clipped by 0 bases and J by 0 bases, with 18 bases between them. The CDR3 runs to 18 residues. CDR1 and CDR2 (germline): SEHNR, FQNEAQ (reference sequence). As DNA, the CDR3 is TGTGCCAGCAGCTTAGCGGGGGCCGTTCATTCGAGCTCCTACGAGCAGTACTTC. Translating it yields CASSLAGAVHSSSYEQYF.

This clone was found once. The chain combines TRBV11-2 with TRBJ1-1; D is unresolved. CDR3 length: 14 residues. V lost 2 bases and J lost 1, with 8 bases in between. Germline V gene lookup returns CDR1 SGHAT and CDR2 FQNNGV. Here the CDR3 DNA reads TGTGCCAGCAGCTTATATCACGGGAACACTGAAGCTTTCTTT. Encoded protein: CASSLYHGNTEAFF.

As DNA, the CDR3 is TGCAGCGTTGTTCACAGGGACTACGAGCAGTACTTC. It codes for CSVVHRDYEQYF. This chain uses TRBV29-1 with TRBJ2-7; D is possibly TRBD1 (6 bases). CDR1 is SQVTM, CDR2 ANQGSEA, per germline. V lost 4 bases and J 3 bases, leaving 10 bases between the germline ends. The CDR3 is made up of 12 amino acids.

The chain has TRBV15 and TRBJ2-1; 11 nucleotides line up with TRBD2. CDR1 is LNHNV, CDR2 YYDKDF, per germline (reference sequence). J gave up 5 bases and V 6 bases, and 6 bases lay outside the gene matches. The CDR3 consists of 15 residues. The chain's CDR3 is CATREPGLADNEQFF. CDR3 bases: TGTGCCACCAGGGAACCGGGACTAGCGGACAATGAGCAGTTCTTC.

The chain links TRBV19 to TRBJ1-5; D not resolved. V lost 7 bases and J lost 4, with 11 bases in between. CDR3 length: 13 amino acids. Germline loops: CDR1 LNHDA, CDR2 SQIVND (reference sequence). CDR3 sequence (DNA): TGTGCCAGTAACAAAAATGGTAATCAGCCCCAGCATTTT. It is translated as CASNKNGNQPQHF.

This clone was counted only a few times. The identical CDR3 is also encoded by other nucleotide sequences in the sample. The chain uses TRBV7-2 and TRBJ1-1, with D hard to call. V lost 2 bases and J lost 1, with 5 bases in between. The germline V gene has CDR1 SGHTA and CDR2 FQGNSA. This CDR3 comprises 13 residues. DNA of the CDR3: TGTGCCAGCAGCTTACAGGAGAACACTGAAGCTTTCTTT. Its protein is CASSLQENTEAFF.

V gene TRBV7-9 combines with J gene TRBJ1-5; a possible D gene is TRBD1 (5 bases). This CDR3 comprises 17 residues. The germline V gene has CDR1 SEHNR and CDR2 FQNEAQ (reference sequence). V was shortened by 2 bases and J by 2 bases, with 16 bases between the two germline ends. Here the CDR3 reads CASSLWSGASGNQPQHF. As DNA, the CDR3 is TGTGCCAGCAGCTTATGGTCTGGGGCAAGTGGCAATCAGCCCCAGCATTTT.